This is a list of T cell receptor beta chains from one sample in a study of T cells in Graves' hyperthyroidism and ophthalmopathy. Each CDR3 protein gets one entry after TCRdb re-called the multiplex PCR reads with MiXCR. Seen here are hundreds of thousands of distinct CDR3 sequences, around a sixth observed once, and the top ten hold 13% to 15%. Sequencing was carried out using blood. The origin of the receptors is a woman under 30 with Graves' hyperthyroidism. Both conserved end residues are part of each CDR3. A D gene is named only where the DNA matches it firmly. Part of the rows lack a size; the others show once, few, many or a class for expanded clones.

v_gene	abundance	d_gene	j_gene	CDR3aa	CDR3nt
TRBV12-3/TRBV12-4	NA	TRBD2	TRBJ2-7	CASRIAGGVYYEQYF	TGTGCCAGCAGAATAGCGGGGGGGGTTTACTACGAGCAGTACTTC
TRBV12-3/TRBV12-4	NA	NA	TRBJ2-3	CASSFSPDGTDTQYF	TGTGCCAGCAGTTTTTCCCCGGACGGCACAGATACGCAGTATTTT
TRBV7-2	few	NA	TRBJ1-6	CASSLWDPGTPLHF	TGTGCCAGCAGCTTGTGGGATCCGGGGACACCCCTCCACTTT
TRBV7-9	few	TRBD2	TRBJ2-1	CASSAPQAGGPDGEQFF	TGTGCCAGCAGCGCTCCCCAGGCGGGGGGGCCGGATGGTGAGCAGTTCTTC
TRBV28	many	NA	TRBJ2-1	CASLWRRGNEQFF	TGTGCCAGCTTATGGAGGAGAGGCAATGAGCAGTTCTTC
TRBV4-2	few	TRBD1	TRBJ2-1	CASDGGQGRFNEQFF	TGTGCCAGCGACGGGGGACAGGGGAGATTCAATGAGCAGTTCTTC
TRBV5-1	many	TRBD1	TRBJ1-1	CASSWGQIYTEAFF	TGCGCCAGCAGCTGGGGACAGATATACACTGAAGCTTTCTTT
TRBV5-5	NA	NA	TRBJ2-7	CASSSPGGVYEQYF	TGTGCCAGCAGTAGTCCCGGGGGCGTTTACGAGCAGTACTTC
TRBV6-1	NA	NA	TRBJ2-7	CASSERFGDGSYEQYF	TGTGCCAGCAGTGAAAGATTTGGGGACGGATCCTACGAGCAGTACTTC
TRBV12-3/TRBV12-4	many	NA	TRBJ2-3	CASTEATDTQYF	TGTGCCAGCACGGAGGCAACAGATACGCAGTATTTT
TRBV4-1	NA	TRBD1	TRBJ2-7	CASSQDVMTGITYEQYF	TGCGCCAGCAGCCAAGATGTCATGACAGGGATCACCTACGAGCAGTACTTC
TRBV5-1	once	NA	TRBJ2-7	CASSNSRDVSYEQYF	TGCGCCAGCAGCAATTCCCGGGACGTATCCTACGAGCAGTACTTC
TRBV20-1	many	NA	TRBJ2-7	CSARDYRASYEQYF	TGCAGTGCTAGAGATTATAGGGCCTCCTACGAGCAGTACTTC
TRBV11-2	many	NA	TRBJ2-7	CASSLGSGAYEQYF	TGTGCCAGCAGCTTAGGGTCCGGGGCCTACGAGCAGTACTTC
TRBV3-1	many	NA	TRBJ1-2	CASSQMEGYTF	TGTGCCAGCAGCCAAATGGAGGGCTACACCTTC
TRBV5-1	few	NA	TRBJ2-7	CASSLSLDEQYF	TGCGCCAGCAGCTTGTCTTTGGACGAGCAGTACTTC
TRBV27	many	NA	TRBJ1-5	CASSPIAGWFQPQHF	TGTGCCAGCAGTCCTATCGCAGGGTGGTTCCAGCCCCAGCATTTT
TRBV19	NA	NA	TRBJ2-4	CASSIDLAVEVVQYF	TGTGCCAGTAGTATAGATCTCGCTGTGGAGGTCGTTCAGTACTTC
TRBV5-1	NA	NA	TRBJ2-7	CAIPEGGNEQYF	TGCGCCATCCCGGAAGGCGGCAACGAGCAGTACTTC
TRBV18	few	NA	TRBJ2-7	CASSLKGTRDYEQYF	TGTGCCAGCTCACTAAAAGGGACACGAGACTACGAGCAGTACTTC
TRBV3-1	many	TRBD1	TRBJ2-5	CASSLRRTGPQETQYF	TGTGCCAGCAGCCTAAGACGGACAGGGCCCCAAGAGACCCAGTACTTC
TRBV14	few	NA	TRBJ2-1	CASQGYLGYEQFF	TGTGCCAGCCAAGGGTATCTCGGCTATGAGCAGTTCTTC
TRBV5-4	many	NA	TRBJ2-3	CASSLSTRITDTQYF	TGTGCCAGCAGCTTGTCCACCCGAATCACAGATACGCAGTATTTT
TRBV12-3/TRBV12-4	many	TRBD1	TRBJ1-2	CASSPAGTGGAVGYTF	TGTGCCAGCAGCCCCGCCGGGACAGGGGGCGCAGTTGGCTACACCTTC